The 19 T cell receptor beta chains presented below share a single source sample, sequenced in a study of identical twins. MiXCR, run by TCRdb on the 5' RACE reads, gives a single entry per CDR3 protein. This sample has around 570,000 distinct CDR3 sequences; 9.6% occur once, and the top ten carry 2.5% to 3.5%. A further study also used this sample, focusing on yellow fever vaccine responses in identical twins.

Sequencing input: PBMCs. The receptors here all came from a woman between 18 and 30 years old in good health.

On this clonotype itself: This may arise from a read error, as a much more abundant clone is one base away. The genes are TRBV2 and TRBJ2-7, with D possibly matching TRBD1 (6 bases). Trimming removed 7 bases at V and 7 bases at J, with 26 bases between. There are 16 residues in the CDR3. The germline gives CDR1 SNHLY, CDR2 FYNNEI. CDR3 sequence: CASMLLWDKGMREQYF. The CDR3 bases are TGTGCCAGCATGTTGCTTTGGGACAAGGGAATGAGGGAGCAGTACTTC.

The CDR3 loop reads CASSLVGYNSPLHF. The CDR3 DNA is TGTGCCAGCAGCTTGGTGGGATATAATTCACCCCTCCACTTT. The J gene is TRBJ1-6, the V gene TRBV5-6; D is ambiguous. Trimming shortened V by 0 bases and J by 4 bases, and 5 bases separated the two germline ends. CDR3 length: 14 residues. The germline CDR1 and CDR2 sequences are SGHDT and YYEEEE.

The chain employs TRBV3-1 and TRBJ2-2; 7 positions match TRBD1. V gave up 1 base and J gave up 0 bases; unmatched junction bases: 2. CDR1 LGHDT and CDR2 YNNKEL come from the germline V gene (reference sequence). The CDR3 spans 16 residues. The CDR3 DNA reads TGTGCCAGCAGCCAAGGGACAGGAACGAACACCGGGGAGCTGTTTTTT. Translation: CASSQGTGTNTGELFF.

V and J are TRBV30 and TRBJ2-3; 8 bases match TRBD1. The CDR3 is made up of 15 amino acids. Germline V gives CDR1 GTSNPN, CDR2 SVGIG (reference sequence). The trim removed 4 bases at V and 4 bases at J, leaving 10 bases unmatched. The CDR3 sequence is CAWTIARTGSDTQYF. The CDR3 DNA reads TGTGCCTGGACAATCGCTAGGACAGGGTCAGATACGCAGTATTTT.

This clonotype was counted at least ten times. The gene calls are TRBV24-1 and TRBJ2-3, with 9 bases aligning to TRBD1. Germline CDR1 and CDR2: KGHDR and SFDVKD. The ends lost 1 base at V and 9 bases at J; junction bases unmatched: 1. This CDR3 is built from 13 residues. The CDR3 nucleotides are TGTGCCACCAGTGATTTAGGACAGGGGACGCAGTATTTT. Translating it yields CATSDLGQGTQYF.

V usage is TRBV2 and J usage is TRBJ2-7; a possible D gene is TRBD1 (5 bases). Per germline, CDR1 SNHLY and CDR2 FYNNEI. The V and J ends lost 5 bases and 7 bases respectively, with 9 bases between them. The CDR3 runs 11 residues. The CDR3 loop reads CASSPRQEQYF. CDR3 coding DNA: TGTGCCAGCAGTCCCAGACAGGAGCAGTACTTC.

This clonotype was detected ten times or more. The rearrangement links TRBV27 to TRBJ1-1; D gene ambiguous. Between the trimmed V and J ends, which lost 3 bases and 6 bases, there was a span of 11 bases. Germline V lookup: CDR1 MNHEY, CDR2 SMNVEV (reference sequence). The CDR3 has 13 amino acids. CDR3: CASSFAPNAEAFF. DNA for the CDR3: TGTGCCAGCAGTTTCGCCCCCAACGCTGAAGCTTTCTTT.

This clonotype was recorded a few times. The CDR3 DNA sequence: TGTGCCAGCAGCCCCGGTATTAGCGGGAGCTACAATGAGCAGTTCTTC. The encoded protein is CASSPGISGSYNEQFF. The chain combines TRBV7-9 with TRBJ2-1, with 9 bases fitting TRBD2. Germline values: CDR1 SEHNR, CDR2 FQNEAQ (reference sequence). Losses at the gene ends were 5 bases for V and 3 bases for J; bases not matched to a gene: 8. The CDR3 contains 16 residues.

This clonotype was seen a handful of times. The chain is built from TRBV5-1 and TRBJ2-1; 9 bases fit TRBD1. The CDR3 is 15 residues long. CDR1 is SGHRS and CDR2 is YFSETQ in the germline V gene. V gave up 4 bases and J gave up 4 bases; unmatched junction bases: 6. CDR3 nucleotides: TGCGCCAGCAGCGGCGATGGGACAGGGTACAATGAGCAGTTCTTC. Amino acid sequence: CASSGDGTGYNEQFF.

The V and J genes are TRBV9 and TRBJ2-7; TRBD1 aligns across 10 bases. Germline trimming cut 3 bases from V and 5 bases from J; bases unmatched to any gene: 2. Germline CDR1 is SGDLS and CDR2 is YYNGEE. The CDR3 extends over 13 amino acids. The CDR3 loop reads CASSGDRGNEQYF. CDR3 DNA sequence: TGTGCCAGCAGCGGGGACAGGGGCAACGAGCAGTACTTC.

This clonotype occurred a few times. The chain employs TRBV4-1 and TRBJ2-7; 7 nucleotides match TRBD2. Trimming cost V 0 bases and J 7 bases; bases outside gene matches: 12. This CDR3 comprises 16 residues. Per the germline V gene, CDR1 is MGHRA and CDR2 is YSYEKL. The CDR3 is CASSQDLGRGPWEQYF. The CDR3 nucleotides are TGCGCCAGCAGCCAAGATTTGGGGAGGGGTCCCTGGGAGCAGTACTTC.

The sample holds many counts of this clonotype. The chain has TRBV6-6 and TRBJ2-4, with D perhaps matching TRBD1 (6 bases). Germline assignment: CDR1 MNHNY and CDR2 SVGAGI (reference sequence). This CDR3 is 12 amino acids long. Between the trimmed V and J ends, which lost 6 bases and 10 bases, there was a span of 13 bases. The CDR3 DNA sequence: TGTGCCAGCAGGGAAACAGGGTCTATTCAGTACTTC. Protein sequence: CASRETGSIQYF.

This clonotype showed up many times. Written as DNA, the CDR3 is TGCGCCAGCAGCTTAGGCCCCCGAACCAGCAATCAGCCCCAGCATTTT. Its protein is CASSLGPRTSNQPQHF. This rearrangement joins TRBV5-1 to TRBJ1-5; D is unclear. The CDR3 consists of 16 residues. Between the trimmed V and J ends, which lost 2 bases and 1 base, there was a span of 13 bases. CDR1 SGHRS and CDR2 YFSETQ come from the germline V gene.

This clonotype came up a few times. As DNA, the CDR3 is TGCAGCGTTGAAGGGGATCTGAATGAGCAGTTCTTC. Residues: CSVEGDLNEQFF. The rearrangement uses TRBV29-1 and TRBJ2-1; D uncertain. Germline V gene sequence: CDR1 SQVTM, CDR2 ANQGSEA. The V end was cut by 1 base, the J end by 7 bases, with 8 bases between. The CDR3 is 12 residues long.

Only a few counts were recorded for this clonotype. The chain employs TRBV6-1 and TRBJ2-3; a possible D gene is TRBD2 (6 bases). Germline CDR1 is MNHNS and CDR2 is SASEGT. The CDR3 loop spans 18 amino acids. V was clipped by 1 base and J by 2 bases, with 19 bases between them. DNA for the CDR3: TGTGCCAGCAGTGAAGGGAATTTGGGACTCGAATACACAGATACGCAGTATTTT. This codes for CASSEGNLGLEYTDTQYF.

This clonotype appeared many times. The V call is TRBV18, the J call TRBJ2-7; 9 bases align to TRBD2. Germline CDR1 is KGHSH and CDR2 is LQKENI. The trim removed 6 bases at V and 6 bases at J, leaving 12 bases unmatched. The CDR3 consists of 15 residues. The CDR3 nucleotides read TGTGCCAGCTCGCGTTCTCTAGCGGGATTGGCCGAGCAGTACTTC. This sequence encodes CASSRSLAGLAEQYF. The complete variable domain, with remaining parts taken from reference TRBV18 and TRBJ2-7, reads NAGVMQNPRHLVRRRGQEARLRCSPMKGHSHVYWYRQLPEEGLKFMVYLQKENIIDESGMPKERFSAEFPKEGPSILRIQQVVRGDSAAYFCASSRSLAGLAEQYFGPGTRLTVT.

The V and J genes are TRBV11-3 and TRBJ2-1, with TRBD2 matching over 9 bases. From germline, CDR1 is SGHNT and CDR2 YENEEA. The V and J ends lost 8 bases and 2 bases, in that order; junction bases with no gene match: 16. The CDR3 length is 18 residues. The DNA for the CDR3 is TGTGCCAGCCTCAATAGGGCGGGGGGGGCCTCCCCCTACAATGAGCAGTTCTTC. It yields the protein CASLNRAGGASPYNEQFF.

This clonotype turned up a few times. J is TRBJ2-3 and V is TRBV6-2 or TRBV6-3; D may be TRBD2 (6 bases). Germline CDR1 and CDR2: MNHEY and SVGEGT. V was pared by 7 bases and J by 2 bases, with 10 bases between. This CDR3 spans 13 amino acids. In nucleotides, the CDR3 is TGTGCCAGCACCCGGGACTTCACAGATACGCAGTATTTT. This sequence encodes CASTRDFTDTQYF.

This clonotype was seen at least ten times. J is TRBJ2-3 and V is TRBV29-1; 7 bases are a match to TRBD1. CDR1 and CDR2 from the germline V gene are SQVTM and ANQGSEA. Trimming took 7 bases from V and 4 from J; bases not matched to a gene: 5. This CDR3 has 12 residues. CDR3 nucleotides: TGCAGCGGACAGGGCCGGGCAGATACGCAGTATTTT. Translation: CSGQGRADTQYF.